Each of the 20 T cell receptor beta chains below was sequenced from the same sample in a study of cytomegalovirus exposure and HLA in healthy donors. The table came from immunoSEQ multiplex PCR; TCRdb's copy has only in-frame clones and leaves some out. The sample contains just under 75,000 clones, around 94% of which appear only once. Specimen: PBMCs. The receptor source for this set is a young woman in good health and CMV-seropositive.

The gene calls are TRBV28 and TRBJ1-3; tentatively, D is TRBD1 (6 bases). Germline lookup yields CDR1 MDHEN and CDR2 SYDVKM. V lost 7 bases and J 0 bases, leaving 16 bases between the germline ends. CDR3 length equals 16 residues. Written as DNA, the CDR3 is TGTGCCAGCACACCATTGGGACATTACTCTGGAAACACCATATATTTT. It yields the protein CASTPLGHYSGNTIYF.

The count of this clone is one. The rearrangement joins TRBV7-8 to TRBJ2-7, with a tentative D call TRBD2 (6 bases). Trimming removed 2 bases from V and 0 bases from J, with 14 bases in between. CDR3 length: 16 amino acids. Germline CDR1 SGHVS, CDR2 FQNEAQ. The CDR3 loop reads CASSLRSGSSSYEQYF. CDR3 DNA: TGTGCCAGCAGCTTAAGGAGCGGGTCAAGCTCCTACGAGCAGTACTTC.

The chain has TRBV2 and TRBJ2-7; D might be TRBD1 (6 bases). Trimming left V 3 bases short and J 5 bases short, with 17 bases between. The CDR3 is 15 residues long. CDR1 and CDR2 from the germline V gene are SNHLY and FYNNEI. The CDR3 sequence is CASSEQGSVRHEQYF. The DNA of the CDR3 is TGTGCCAGCAGTGAGCAGGGGTCGGTACGCCACGAGCAGTACTTC.

This chain connects TRBV28 to TRBJ2-5; the match to TRBD1 covers 7 bases. Per germline, CDR1 MDHEN and CDR2 SYDVKM. The CDR3 is 17 amino acids. J gave up 3 bases and V 7 bases, and 17 bases lay outside the gene matches. The CDR3 loop is CASTIKGARGPEETQYF. CDR3 DNA: TGTGCCAGCACCATAAAGGGGGCGAGGGGTCCCGAAGAGACCCAGTACTTC.

Written as DNA, the CDR3 is TGTGCCAGCAGTGATTTGCGGGAGTTCACCTACGAGCAGTACTTC. This encodes CASSDLREFTYEQYF. The chain recombines TRBV2 with TRBJ2-7; 7 bases are shared with TRBD2. The CDR3 has 15 residues. Germline CDR1 and CDR2: SNHLY and FYNNEI. J gave up 2 bases and V 3 bases, and 7 bases lay outside the gene matches.

The DNA of the CDR3 is TGTGCCAGCAGTGAACGGACAGGTCTGAACTTTCAGGGCACTGAAGCTTTCTTT. Residues: CASSERTGLNFQGTEAFF. The chain couples TRBV2 to TRBJ1-1; 7 nucleotides match TRBD1. This CDR3 is built from 18 residues. V was clipped by 2 bases and J by 4 bases; unmatched bases: 16. CDR1 is SNHLY and CDR2 is FYNNEI in the germline V gene.

The chain links TRBV7-2 to TRBJ2-7; the match to TRBD2 covers 7 bases. This CDR3 has 15 amino acids. The V segment lost 3 bases and the J segment 3 bases; nucleotides outside the gene matches: 8. Germline CDR1 reads SGHTA; CDR2 reads FQGNSA. Here the CDR3 DNA reads TGTGCCAGCAGCTTGCCCCTAGCGGACATCTACGAGCAGTACTTC. This gives the protein CASSLPLADIYEQYF.

This chain connects TRBV2 to TRBJ1-4, with 8 bases that match TRBD1. The CDR3 sequence is 14 residues long. The V segment lost 5 bases and the J segment 9 bases; nucleotides outside the gene matches: 8. In germline, CDR1 is SNHLY, CDR2 FYNNEI. CDR3 bases: TGTGCCAGCAGTCTGACAGGGGATTTTCAAAAACTGTTTTTT. This encodes CASSLTGDFQKLFF.

The rearrangement links TRBV27 to TRBJ1-2; D unclear. CDR1 is MNHEY and CDR2 is SMNVEV in the germline V gene (reference sequence). CDR3 length: 15 amino acids. V lost 4 bases and J lost 0, with 12 bases in between. Here the CDR3 reads CASSSLEPSNYGYTF. CDR3 coding DNA: TGTGCCAGCAGTTCTTTAGAACCTTCTAACTATGGCTACACCTTC.

This chain joins TRBV9 and TRBJ2-3; possibly TRBD1 for D (6 bases). CDR3 size: 15 residues. CDR1 SGDLS and CDR2 YYNGEE come from the germline V gene. Trimming shortened V by 4 bases and J by 2 bases, and 14 bases separated the two germline ends. The CDR3: CASSPGTPTTDTQYF. The CDR3 DNA is TGTGCCAGCAGCCCCGGGACACCCACCACAGATACGCAGTATTTT. Looking up the rest from reference TRBV9 and TRBJ2-3 gives the full variable domain: DSGVTQTPKHLITATGQRVTLRCSPRSGDLSVYWYQQSLDQGLQFLIQYYNGEERAKGNILERFSAQQFPDLHSELNLSSLELGDSALYFCASSPGTPTTDTQYFGPGTRLTVL.

The chain combines TRBV19 with TRBJ1-1; the D gene is possibly TRBD1 (6 bases). Trimming cost V 7 bases and J 7 bases, with 19 bases left between them. Germline V gives CDR1 LNHDA, CDR2 SQIVND (reference sequence). CDR3 length: 14 residues. The CDR3 DNA is TGTGCCAGTATCGAACAGGGTCCAAGTGGTGAAGCTTTCTTT. This sequence encodes CASIEQGPSGEAFF.

The chain combines TRBV5-1 with TRBJ2-7; 11 nucleotides match TRBD2. The CDR3 is made up of 17 amino acids. With V trimmed by 1 base and J by 1 base, 7 bases remained unmatched. The germline gives CDR1 SGHRS, CDR2 YFSETQ. In DNA form, the CDR3 reads TGCGCCAGCAGCTTGTTGCTAGCGGGGGGACATTCCTACGAGCAGTACTTC. Translating gives CASSLLLAGGHSYEQYF. Together with reference TRBV5-1 and TRBJ2-7, the CDR3 gives the full variable domain: KAGVTQTPRYLIKTRGQQVTLSCSPISGHRSVSWYQQTPGQGLQFLFEYFSETQRNKGNFPGRFSGRQFSNSRSEMNVSTLELGDSALYLCASSLLLAGGHSYEQYFGPGTRLTVT.

The rearrangement joins TRBV19 to TRBJ2-1, with 11 bases aligning to TRBD2. V was clipped by 6 bases and J by 3 bases; unmatched bases: 4. There are 15 residues in the CDR3. Germline lookup yields CDR1 LNHDA and CDR2 SQIVND (reference sequence). CDR3 in amino acids: CASSPLAGGYNEQFF. CDR3 nucleotides: TGTGCCAGTAGCCCCCTAGCGGGAGGCTACAATGAGCAGTTCTTC.

V gene TRBV4-3 combines with J gene TRBJ2-3; 12 bases match TRBD2. The CDR3 sequence is 15 residues long. Trimming took 5 bases from V and 5 from J; bases not matched to a gene: 5. Germline assignment: CDR1 LGHNA and CDR2 YSLEER. The CDR3 protein is CASSKLAGGGDTQYF. As DNA, the CDR3 is TGCGCCAGCAGCAAGCTAGCGGGAGGGGGAGATACGCAGTATTTT.

This chain uses TRBV7-6 with TRBJ1-2, with a weak D call TRBD1 (5 bases). Germline V lookup: CDR1 SGHVS, CDR2 FNYEAQ. The V end lost 5 bases, the J end lost 7 bases, and 11 bases lay between the germline ends. The CDR3 has 12 residues. Written as DNA, the CDR3 is TGTGCCAGCAGCATCCCAGGGTTTGGCTACACCTTC. Translated, it gives CASSIPGFGYTF.

V usage is TRBV6-1 and J usage is TRBJ2-7, with TRBD1 as a possible D gene (5 bases). The CDR3 extends over 15 amino acids. CDR1 and CDR2 from the germline V gene are MNHNS and SASEGT. Trimming removed 8 bases at V and 2 bases at J, with 19 bases between. This CDR3 is CASRGGAGSAYEQYF. The DNA of the CDR3 is TGTGCCAGCCGAGGTGGCGCAGGGTCAGCCTACGAGCAGTACTTC.

This chain links TRBV19 with TRBJ2-3; 7 bases agree with TRBD1. After removal of 5 bases from V and 2 bases from J, the junction contained 7 bases not matched to a gene. The CDR3 runs to 15 residues. Germline V gene sequence: CDR1 LNHDA, CDR2 SQIVND (reference sequence). As DNA, the CDR3 is TGTGCCAGTAGTCCCCGGGACAGCCTCACAGATACGCAGTATTTT. Its protein is CASSPRDSLTDTQYF.

The CDR3 DNA follows: TGTGCCAGCATCCACAATTGCGGGGCCGGGGGGGATACGCAGTATTTT. Translation: CASIHNCGAGGDTQYF. V gene TRBV14 combines with J gene TRBJ2-3, with 7 bases that match TRBD2. Germline V gives CDR1 SGHDN, CDR2 FVKESK. The CDR3 loop spans 16 amino acids. V was clipped by 7 bases and J by 6 bases; unmatched bases: 16. Drawing the rest from reference TRBV14 and TRBJ2-3, the complete variable domain is EAGVTQFPSHSVIEKGQTVTLRCDPISGHDNLYWYRRVMGKEIKFLLHFVKESKQDESGMPNNRFLAERTGGTYSTLKVQPAELEDSGVYFCASIHNCGAGGDTQYFGPGTRLTVL.

This rearrangement joins TRBV20-1 to TRBJ2-7, with a possible D match to TRBD1 (5 bases). Germline V gene sequence: CDR1 DFQATT, CDR2 SNEGSKA (reference sequence). With 3 bases removed from V and 6 bases from J, the gap between germline ends came to 9 bases. The CDR3 is 11 residues long. The CDR3 sequence: CSASQGGEQYF. CDR3 DNA sequence: TGCAGTGCTAGTCAGGGTGGCGAGCAGTACTTC.

V usage is TRBV6-5 and J usage is TRBJ1-6; 8 nucleotides align to TRBD1. V lost 7 bases, J lost 7 bases, and 6 bases stayed unmatched. CDR1 and CDR2 from the germline V gene are MNHEY and SVGAGI. The CDR3 consists of 14 residues. This CDR3 is CASTTGTGNSPLHF. The CDR3 DNA follows: TGTGCCAGCACCACCGGGACAGGAAATTCACCCCTCCACTTT.